This passage covers 6 T cell receptor beta chains from one sample sequenced in a study of a mutant IDH1 vaccine in newly diagnosed glioma. TCRdb's table, derived via immunoSEQ multiplex PCR, lists solely in-frame clones and lacks some. The sample holds fewer than 40,000 clones, over 75% seen once. Time point specified: baseline, week 1 (first vaccination visit). Treatment denoted: pre-vaccination baseline after standard-of-care therapy. Sequencing used PBMCs, obtained from a glioma patient treated with radiotherapy, temozolomide or both. Receptor source: a man aged 30 to 45 with glioma.

J is TRBJ2-7 and V is TRBV2; a possible D gene is TRBD1 (5 bases). The ends were cut back, 3 bases at V and 3 bases at J, with 12 bases in the middle. CDR1 is SNHLY, CDR2 FYNNEI, per germline. The CDR3 has 14 residues. CDR3 residues: CASSDRAASYEQYF. CDR3 DNA sequence: TGTGCCAGCAGTGACAGGGCTGCGAGCTACGAGCAGTACTTC.

The rearrangement uses TRBV27 and TRBJ2-7, with a weak D call TRBD2 (6 bases). V lost 5 bases and J lost 11, with 16 bases in between. The CDR3 runs 12 residues. Germline V gives CDR1 MNHEY, CDR2 SMNVEV (reference sequence). The CDR3: CASSGPRREEYF. The CDR3 nucleotides read TGTGCCAGCAGTGGCCCCCGGAGGGAGGAGTACTTC.

The rearrangement links TRBV2 to TRBJ2-1; 10 positions match TRBD2. The CDR3 runs 15 residues. The germline CDR1 and CDR2 sequences are SNHLY and FYNNEI. With 7 bases clipped from V and 6 bases from J, the junction kept 9 bases outside the gene matches. The CDR3 region has the DNA TGTGCCAGCAATAATCTAGCGGGAGTGGGCAATGAGCAGTTCTTC. This codes for CASNNLAGVGNEQFF. The whole variable domain, filled in from reference TRBV2 and TRBJ2-1, reads EPEVTQTPSHQVTQMGQEVILRCVPISNHLYFYWYRQILGQKVEFLVSFYNNEISEKSEIFDDQFSVERPDGSNFTLKIRSTKLEDSAMYFCASNNLAGVGNEQFFGPGTRLTVL.

This sequence joins TRBV27 and TRBJ2-7; weak D call: TRBD1 (6 bases). The length of the CDR3 is 13 residues. The germline V and J ends were trimmed by 8 bases and 2 bases, with 13 bases remaining between them. The germline gives CDR1 MNHEY, CDR2 SMNVEV (reference sequence). CDR3 residues: CASRPTGTYEQYF. CDR3 DNA sequence: TGTGCCAGCCGACCGACAGGAACCTACGAGCAGTACTTC.

The chain joins TRBV6-5 to TRBJ2-2, with D possibly being TRBD2 (6 bases). The CDR3 spans 15 residues. The V and J ends lost 6 bases and 10 bases respectively, with 21 bases between them. Germline-derived CDR1 and CDR2 are MNHEY and SVGAGI. CDR3 region: CASRTGTQGPEELFF. In DNA form, the CDR3 reads TGTGCCAGCAGAACTGGGACTCAGGGCCCCGAGGAGCTGTTTTTT.

In its sample, this clone was seen a few times. CDR3 amino acids: CASGSGQGYTGELFF. In nucleotides, the CDR3 is TGTGCTAGTGGATCGGGACAGGGTTACACCGGGGAGCTGTTTTTT. The rearrangement uses TRBV12-5 and TRBJ2-2; 9 bases are a match to TRBD1. The CDR3 extends over 15 amino acids. V was clipped by 6 bases and J by 3 bases; unmatched bases: 5. The germline V gene encodes CDR1 LGHNT and CDR2 FRNRAP.